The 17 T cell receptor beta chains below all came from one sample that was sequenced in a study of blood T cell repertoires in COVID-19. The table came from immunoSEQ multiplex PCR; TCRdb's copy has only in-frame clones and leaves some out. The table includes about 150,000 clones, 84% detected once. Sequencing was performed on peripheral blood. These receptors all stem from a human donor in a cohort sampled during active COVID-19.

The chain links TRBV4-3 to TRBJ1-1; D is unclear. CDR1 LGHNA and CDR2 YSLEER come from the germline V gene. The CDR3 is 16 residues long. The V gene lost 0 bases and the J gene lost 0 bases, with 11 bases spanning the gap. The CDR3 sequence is CASSQDGGRLNTEAFF. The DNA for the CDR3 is TGCGCCAGCAGCCAAGATGGCGGCAGATTGAACACTGAAGCTTTCTTT.

CDR3: CASSEVGGRGSYEQYF. The CDR3 nucleotides are TGTGCCAGCAGTGAAGTGGGGGGGAGAGGCTCCTACGAGCAGTACTTC. The rearrangement uses TRBV2 and TRBJ2-7, with 7 bases matching TRBD2. Looked up from germline, CDR1 is SNHLY and CDR2 is FYNNEI. The CDR3 is 16 amino acids. The V gene end was trimmed by 1 base and the J gene end by 0 bases; junction bases not matched to a gene: 6.

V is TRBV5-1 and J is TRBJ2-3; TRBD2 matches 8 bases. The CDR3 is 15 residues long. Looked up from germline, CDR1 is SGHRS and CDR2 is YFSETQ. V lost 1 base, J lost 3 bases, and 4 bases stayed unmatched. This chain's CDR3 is CASSLQRGTTDTQYF. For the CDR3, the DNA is TGCGCCAGCAGCTTGCAGCGGGGGACTACAGATACGCAGTATTTT.

CDR3 residues: CASSAGTANTEAFF. The CDR3 DNA reads TGTGCCAGCAGCGCCGGGACAGCAAACACTGAAGCTTTCTTT. The V call is TRBV5-4, the J call TRBJ1-1; 7 bases fit TRBD1. After removal of 4 bases from V and 2 bases from J, the junction contained 5 bases not matched to a gene. CDR3 length equals 14 residues. Per the germline V gene, CDR1 is SGHNT and CDR2 is YYREEE (reference sequence).

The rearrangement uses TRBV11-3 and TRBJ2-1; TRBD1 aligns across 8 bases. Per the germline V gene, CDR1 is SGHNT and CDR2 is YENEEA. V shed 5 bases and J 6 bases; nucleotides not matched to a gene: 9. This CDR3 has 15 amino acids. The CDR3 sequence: CASSPWTGSRNEQFF. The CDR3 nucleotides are TGTGCCAGCAGCCCCTGGACAGGGTCTCGCAATGAGCAGTTCTTC.

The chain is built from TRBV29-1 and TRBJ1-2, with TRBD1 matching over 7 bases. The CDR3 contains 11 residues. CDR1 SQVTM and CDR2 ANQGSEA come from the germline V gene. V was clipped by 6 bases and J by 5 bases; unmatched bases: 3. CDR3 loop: CSVGTDYGYTF. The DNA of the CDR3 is TGCAGCGTCGGGACAGATTATGGCTACACCTTC.

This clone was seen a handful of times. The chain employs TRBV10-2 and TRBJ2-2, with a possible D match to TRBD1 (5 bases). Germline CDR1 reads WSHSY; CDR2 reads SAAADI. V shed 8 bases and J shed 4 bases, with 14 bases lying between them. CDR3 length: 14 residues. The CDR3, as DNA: TGCGCCAGCGTGGAAGGGGTCATCACCGGGGAGCTGTTTTTT. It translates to CASVEGVITGELFF.

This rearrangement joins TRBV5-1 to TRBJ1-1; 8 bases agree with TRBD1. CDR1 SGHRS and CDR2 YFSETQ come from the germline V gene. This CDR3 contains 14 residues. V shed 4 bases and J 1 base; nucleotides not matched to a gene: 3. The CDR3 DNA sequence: TGCGCCAGCAGCCTAGGGACAGGGAACACTGAAGCTTTCTTT. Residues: CASSLGTGNTEAFF. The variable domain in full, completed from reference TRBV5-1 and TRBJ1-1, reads KAGVTQTPRYLIKTRGQQVTLSCSPISGHRSVSWYQQTPGQGLQFLFEYFSETQRNKGNFPGRFSGRQFSNSRSEMNVSTLELGDSALYLCASSLGTGNTEAFFGQGTRLTVV.

The DNA for the CDR3 is TGCAGCGTTACTACCGGGACAGACTATGGCTACACCTTC. Protein: CSVTTGTDYGYTF. This chain joins TRBV29-1 and TRBJ1-2, with 7 bases that match TRBD1. The germline V gene encodes CDR1 SQVTM and CDR2 ANQGSEA. The CDR3 covers 13 residues. Losses at the gene ends were 5 bases for V and 3 bases for J; bases not matched to a gene: 6.

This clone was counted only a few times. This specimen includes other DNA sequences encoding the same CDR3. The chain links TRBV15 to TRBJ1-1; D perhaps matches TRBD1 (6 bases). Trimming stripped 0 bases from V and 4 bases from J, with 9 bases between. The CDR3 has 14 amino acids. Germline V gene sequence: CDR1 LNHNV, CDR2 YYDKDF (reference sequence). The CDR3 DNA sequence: TGTGCCACCAGCAGAGATCCAGGGGTCACTGAAGCTTTCTTT. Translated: CATSRDPGVTEAFF.

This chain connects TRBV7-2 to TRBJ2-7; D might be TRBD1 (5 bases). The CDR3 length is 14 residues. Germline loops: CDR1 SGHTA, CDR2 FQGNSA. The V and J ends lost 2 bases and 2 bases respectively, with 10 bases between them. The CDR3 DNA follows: TGTGCCAGCAGCTTAAATCAGGGTCCCTACGAGCAGTACTTC. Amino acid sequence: CASSLNQGPYEQYF.

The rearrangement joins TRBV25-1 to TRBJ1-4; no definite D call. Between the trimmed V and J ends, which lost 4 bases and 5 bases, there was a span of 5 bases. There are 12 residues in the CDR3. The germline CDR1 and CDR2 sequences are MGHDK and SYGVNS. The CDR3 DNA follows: TGTGCCAGCAGTGGAGGGAATGAAAAACTGTTTTTT. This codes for CASSGGNEKLFF.

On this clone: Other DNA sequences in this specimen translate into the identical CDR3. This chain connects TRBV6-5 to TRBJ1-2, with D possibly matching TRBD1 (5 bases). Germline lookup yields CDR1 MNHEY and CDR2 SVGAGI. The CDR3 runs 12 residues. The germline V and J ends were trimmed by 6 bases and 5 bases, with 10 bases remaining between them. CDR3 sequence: CASSPQGYGYTF. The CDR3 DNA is TGTGCCAGCAGCCCCCAGGGATATGGCTACACCTTC.

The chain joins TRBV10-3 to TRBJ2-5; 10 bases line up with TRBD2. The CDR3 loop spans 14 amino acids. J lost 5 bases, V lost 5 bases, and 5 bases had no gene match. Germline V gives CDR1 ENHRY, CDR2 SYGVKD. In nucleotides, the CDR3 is TGTGCCATCAGTCTAAGCGGGGGGGCGGAGACCCAGTACTTC. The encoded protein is CAISLSGGAETQYF.

CDR3 protein: CASSAGPGQGTEPLHF. In nucleotides, the CDR3 is TGTGCCAGCAGCGCTGGGCCGGGACAGGGGACAGAACCCCTCCACTTT. The chain has TRBV9 and TRBJ1-6, with TRBD1 matching over 10 bases. Germline V CDR1 and CDR2: SGDLS, YYNGEE. V lost 3 bases to trimming and J lost 12 bases; unmatched junction nucleotides: 12. This CDR3 region has 16 residues.

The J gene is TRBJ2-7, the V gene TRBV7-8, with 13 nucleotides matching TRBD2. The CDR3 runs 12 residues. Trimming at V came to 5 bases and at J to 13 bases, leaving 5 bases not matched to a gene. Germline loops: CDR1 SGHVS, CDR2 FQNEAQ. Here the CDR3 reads CASSPGLAGVYF. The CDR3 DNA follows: TGTGCCAGCAGCCCCGGACTAGCGGGGGTTTACTTC.

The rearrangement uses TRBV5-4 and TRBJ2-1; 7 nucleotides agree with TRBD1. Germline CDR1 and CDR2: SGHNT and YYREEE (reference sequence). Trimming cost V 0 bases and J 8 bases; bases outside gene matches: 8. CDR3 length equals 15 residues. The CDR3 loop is CASSLGPDRADEQFF. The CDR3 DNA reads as TGTGCCAGCAGCTTGGGACCAGACAGGGCGGATGAGCAGTTCTTC.